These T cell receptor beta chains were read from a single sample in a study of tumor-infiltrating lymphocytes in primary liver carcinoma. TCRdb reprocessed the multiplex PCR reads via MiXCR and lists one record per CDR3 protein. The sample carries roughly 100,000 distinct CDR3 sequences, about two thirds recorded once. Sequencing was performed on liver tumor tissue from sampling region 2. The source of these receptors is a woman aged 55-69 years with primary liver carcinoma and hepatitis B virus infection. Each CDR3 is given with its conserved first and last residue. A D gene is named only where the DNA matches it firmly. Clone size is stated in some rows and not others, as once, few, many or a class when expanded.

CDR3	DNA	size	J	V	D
CSVAPGSCEQYF	TGCAGTGTTGCCCCAGGGTCCTGCGAGCAGTACTTC	.	TRBJ2-7	TRBV29-1	.
CSVDAGMGSRDLFF	TGCAGCGTTGACGCGGGAATGGGATCCCGGGACCTGTTTTTT	once	TRBJ2-2	TRBV29-1	.
CASSRGGSYIASTGELFF	TGTGCCAGCAGCCGAGGGGGCTCTTATATAGCGAGCACCGGGGAGCTGTTTTTT	.	TRBJ2-2	TRBV11-2	TRBD1
CASSLDSAGKQFF	TGTGCCAGCAGCTTGGACAGCGCCGGGAAGCAGTTCTTC	.	TRBJ2-1	TRBV5-6	.
CAGSPGRSENIQYF	TGTGCCGGCAGCCCCGGGAGGTCTGAGAACATTCAGTACTTC	once	TRBJ2-4	TRBV11-3	TRBD2
CANSESSSDQPQHF	TGCGCCAACAGTGAGTCATCTAGCGATCAACCCCAGCATTTT	.	TRBJ1-5	TRBV10-2	.
CVSSLASGVGGYEQYF	TGTGTCAGCAGCTTAGCGTCAGGGGTAGGAGGCTACGAGCAGTACTTC	.	TRBJ2-7	TRBV11-2	.
CTSSLDGWVRDIQYF	TGTACCAGCAGCTTAGATGGTTGGGTGCGCGACATTCAGTACTTT	.	TRBJ2-4	TRBV11-2	.
CASSLDQSSFTHFF	TGTGCCAGCAGCTTAGATCAGTCCAGTTTCACCCACTTTTTC	once	TRBJ2-3	TRBV11-3	.
CVSSWASGFNSEQFF	TGTGTCAGCAGCTGGGCTAGTGGGTTTAACAGTGAGCAGTTCTTC	.	TRBJ2-1	TRBV11-2	.
CASSPSQTGVGTNVWELFF	TGTGCCAGCAGCCCCTCCCAGACAGGTGTCGGGACTAACGTCTGGGAGCTGTTTTTT	.	TRBJ2-2	TRBV6-5	.
CASNQDAYGDTYEQYF	TGCGCCAGCAACCAAGATGCGTACGGAGATACCTACGAGCAGTACTTC	.	TRBJ2-7	TRBV4-1	.
CASSPLAGGPADTQYF	TGTGCCAGCAGCCCCCTAGCGGGAGGGCCCGCAGATACGCAGTATTTT	many	TRBJ2-3	TRBV7-8	TRBD2
CANSWDLGETQYF	TGTGCCAACAGCTGGGACCTGGGGGAGACCCAGTACTTC	.	TRBJ2-5	TRBV11-2	.
CAISRARAYKQYF	TGTGCCATCAGCAGAGCCCGAGCATACAAGCAGTACTTC	.	TRBJ2-7	TRBV11-2	.
CASIGGVGQSQHF	TGTGCCAGCATTGGCGGAGTGGGTCAGTCCCAGCATTTT	.	TRBJ1-5	TRBV12-3/TRBV12-4	.
CSVHQGGTYNEQFF	TGCAGCGTCCATCAGGGCGGCACCTACAATGAGCAGTTCTTC	many	TRBJ2-1	TRBV29-1	.
CATSDWTSGSSYEQFF	TGTGCCACCAGTGACTGGACTAGCGGGAGTAGCTATGAGCAGTTCTTC	.	TRBJ2-1	TRBV24-1	TRBD2
CASRTGSNSPLHF	TGTGCCAGCCGGACAGGGTCTAATTCACCCCTCCACTTT	many	TRBJ1-6	TRBV12-3/TRBV12-4	TRBD1
CASSPRLALEQFF	TGTGCCAGCAGCCCACGACTAGCGCTTGAACAGTTCTTC	.	TRBJ2-1	TRBV11-3	TRBD2
CSVEGHSSSYEQYF	TGCAGCGTTGAAGGCCACAGCAGCTCCTACGAGCAGTACTTC	many	TRBJ2-7	TRBV29-1	.
CGGSETGERGYTF	TGTGGCGGCAGTGAAACAGGGGAGCGCGGCTACACCTTC	.	TRBJ1-2	TRBV6-2/TRBV6-3	TRBD1
CASTTPPGGGSYGQYF	TGCGCTAGCACCACACCCCCAGGGGGCGGCTCCTACGGGCAGTACTTC	.	TRBJ2-7	TRBV10-2	TRBD1
CASSYIGTSQETQYF	TGCGCCAGCAGCTATATCGGGACTAGCCAAGAGACCCAGTACTTC	many	TRBJ2-5	TRBV5-1	TRBD2
CVSGQVTGRNYEQYF	TGTGTCAGCGGCCAAGTAACAGGGAGAAATTACGAGCAGTACTTC	once	TRBJ2-7	TRBV14	.
CASSGSWTSRDTQYF	TGTGCCAGCAGCGGATCCTGGACTAGCAGAGATACGCAGTATTTT	.	TRBJ2-3	TRBV5-1	TRBD2
CSAVTGGVTGANVPTF	TGCAGCGCCGTGACAGGGGGTGTTACTGGGGCCAACGTCCCGACTTTC	.	TRBJ2-6	TRBV29-1	TRBD1
CSVELTPGQGPANYGYTF	TGCAGCGTGGAACTAACCCCGGGACAGGGACCCGCTAACTATGGCTACACCTTC	many	TRBJ1-2	TRBV29-1	TRBD1
CAISHGTSGTGELFF	TGTGCCATCAGCCACGGGACTAGTGGCACCGGGGAGCTGTTTTTT	.	TRBJ2-2	TRBV11-2	TRBD2
CASIPGLVLGAKNIQYF	TGTGCCAGCATCCCTGGACTCGTTCTGGGGGCCAAAAACATTCAGTACTTC	.	TRBJ2-4	TRBV6-1	.
CASSLFSLGGTDTQYF	TGTGCCAGCAGTTTATTCTCCTTAGGTGGCACAGATACGCAGTATTTT	few	TRBJ2-3	TRBV28	.
CASRPTQGKNTEAFF	TGTGCCAGCAGACCGACACAGGGGAAGAACACTGAAGCTTTCTTT	many	TRBJ1-1	TRBV12-3/TRBV12-4	TRBD1
CASSLLGGRAEDIQYF	TGTGCCAGCAGCTTATTGGGCGGGAGGGCCGAGGACATTCAGTACTTT	.	TRBJ2-4	TRBV7-8	TRBD2
CASSNNEQFF	TGTGCCAGCAGTAACAACGAGCAGTTCTTC	many	TRBJ2-1	TRBV6-1	.
CASSSGSVSPQHF	TGTGCCAGCAGCTCAGGATCGGTTTCGCCCCAGCATTTT	.	TRBJ1-5	TRBV11-2	.
CASFSQANYGYTF	TGTGCCAGCTTTTCACAGGCTAACTATGGCTACACCTTC	.	TRBJ1-2	TRBV11-2	.
CASIFRTSTDTQHF	TGTGCCAGCATCTTTAGGACTAGCACAGATACGCAGCATTTT	.	TRBJ1-5	TRBV11-3	.
CASSFFLTGGQGGDTQYF	TGTGCCAGCAGTTTCTTTCTCACGGGCGGCCAGGGGGGCGATACGCAGTATTTT	.	TRBJ2-3	TRBV12-3/TRBV12-4	.
CASSLLSGAAAFF	TGTGCCAGCAGTTTATTATCGGGGGCTGCAGCTTTCTTT	.	TRBJ1-1	TRBV28	.
CTSSLTRAGNSPLHF	TGTACCAGCAGTCTTACCCGGGCAGGGAATTCACCCCTCCACTTT	.	TRBJ1-6	TRBV6-5	.
CASSPRSGGFYNEQFF	TGCGCCAGCAGCCCCCGTTCGGGGGGCTTCTACAATGAGCAGTTCTTC	many	TRBJ2-1	TRBV4-1	.
CATSDHWTGGSGGELFF	TGTGCCACCAGTGACCATTGGACAGGGGGATCCGGCGGGGAGCTGTTTTTT	few	TRBJ2-2	TRBV24-1	TRBD1
CASSLRKGGAGELFF	TGTGCCAGCAGCCTGAGGAAAGGGGGCGCCGGGGAGCTGTTTTTT	.	TRBJ2-2	TRBV11-2	TRBD1
CASSLAGTGRDKQYF	TGTGCCAGCAGTTTGGCCGGGACTGGGAGGGACAAGCAGTACTTC	.	TRBJ2-7	TRBV6-5	.
CASSSGGLSNQPQHF	TGCGCCAGCAGCTCCGGGGGTCTTAGCAATCAGCCCCAGCATTTT	few	TRBJ1-5	TRBV5-1	.
CASCPRLVGGPRFKNIQYF	TGTGCCAGCTGCCCTCGACTAGTGGGAGGGCCTCGGTTCAAAAACATTCAGTACTTC	.	TRBJ2-4	TRBV11-2	TRBD2
CASSPFIGETSYEEYF	TGCGCCAGCAGTCCCTTTATCGGGGAAACCTCCTACGAGGAGTATTTC	.	TRBJ2-7	TRBV5-1	.
CAWSVRLTGEGYSNQPQHF	TGTGCCTGGAGTGTACGGTTGACAGGGGAGGGCTATAGCAATCAGCCCCAGCATTTT	.	TRBJ1-5	TRBV30	TRBD1
CASSLGQLRETQYF	TGTGCCAGCAGCTTAGGGCAGTTAAGAGAGACCCAGTATTTC	.	TRBJ2-5	TRBV11-2	.
CAISASGNPHNEQFF	TGTGCCATCAGTGCCAGCGGGAATCCCCACAATGAGCAGTTCTTC	many	TRBJ2-1	TRBV10-3	TRBD2
CVSSPPQGPTGELVF	TGTGTCAGCAGCCCTCCCCAAGGACCGACCGGGGAGCTGGTTTTT	.	TRBJ2-2	TRBV11-2	.
CASSRLASGDPYEQYF	TGCGCCAGCAGCCGCTTGGCCTCAGGGGATCCCTACGAGCAGTACTTC	few	TRBJ2-7	TRBV5-1	.